Each of the 3 T cell receptor beta chains below was sequenced from the same sample in a study of shared clonotypes between healthy human individuals. In the naive CD8 group, cells lacked CD45RO and were positively selected for CCR7, so terminally differentiated effector memory CD45RA+ cells were left out. Repertoires were generated with immunoSEQ multiplex PCR, while TCRdb's copy carries only in-frame clones and drops some. The sample lists under 1 million clones; roughly 96% were seen once. The sample taken for sequencing was naive CD8+ T cells sorted from blood. The receptors were gathered from a man younger than 45 in good health.

Concerning this clone: Other DNA sequences of this sample code for an identical CDR3. The chain joins TRBV30 to TRBJ2-7; D gene uncertain. V gave up 0 bases and J gave up 3 bases, with 9 bases separating them. CDR1 and CDR2 (germline): GTSNPN, SVGIG (reference sequence). The length of the CDR3 is 13 residues. The CDR3 DNA reads as TGTGCCTGGAGTGTAGGGTCCCTCTACGAGCAGTACTTC. Its translation: CAWSVGSLYEQYF.

This clone was recorded only once. CDR3 in amino acids: CASSPQTSASYNEQFF. The CDR3 DNA reads TGTGCCAGCAGCCCACAGACTAGCGCTTCCTACAATGAGCAGTTCTTC. The chain links TRBV13 to TRBJ2-1; 8 bases fit TRBD2. Germline CDR1 and CDR2: PRHDT and FYEKMQ (reference sequence). V lost 5 bases to trimming and J lost 1 base; unmatched junction nucleotides: 7. The CDR3 covers 16 residues. The full variable domain, with the rest looked up from reference TRBV13 and TRBJ2-1, is AAGVIQSPRHLIKEKRETATLKCYPIPRHDTVYWYQQGPGQDPQFLISFYEKMQSDKGSIPDRFSAQQFSDYHSELNMSSLELGDSALYFCASSPQTSASYNEQFFGPGTRLTVL.

The chain recombines TRBV13 with TRBJ2-7, with 11 bases lining up with TRBD2. Trimming at V came to 1 base and at J to 5 bases, leaving 4 bases not matched to a gene. Looked up from germline, CDR1 is PRHDT and CDR2 is FYEKMQ (reference sequence). This CDR3 region has 15 residues. CDR3 sequence: CASSLVLAGAHEQYF. CDR3 sequence (DNA): TGTGCCAGCAGCTTAGTACTAGCGGGAGCCCACGAGCAGTACTTC.